The text below deals with one T cell receptor (beta chain). This CDR3 contains 19 residues. V lost 2 bases, J lost 4 bases, and 15 bases stayed unmatched. Germline V gene lookup returns CDR1 SGHVS and CDR2 FNYEAQ. MiXCR, applied by TCRdb to the RT-PCR reads, yields one record per CDR3 protein. The repertoire holds 800,000 to 1,000,000 distinct CDR3 sequences, with roughly 18% as singletons. This entry comes from a study of patients and donors after allogeneic stem cell transplantation. Sequences were obtained from blood, either unsorted or a sorted T cell fraction (not recorded which). The V and J genes are TRBV7-6 and TRBJ2-1; TRBD1 aligns across 9 bases. The receptor was isolated from a human donor who was either an allogeneic HSCT recipient or a stem cell or donor lymphocyte infusion donor (not recorded which). It is not recorded whose cells these are; they may come from a transplant donor. CDR3 sequence: CASSLLQGAGGSGYNEQFF. Written as DNA, the CDR3 is TGTGCCAGCAGCTTATTACAGGGGGCAGGAGGTTCAGGGTACAATGAGCAGTTCTTC.